These T cell receptor beta chains were read from a single sample in a study of cytomegalovirus exposure and HLA in healthy donors. Profiling relied on immunoSEQ multiplex PCR, and the TCRdb table lists in-frame clones only, not all of them. Of more than 95,000 clones in the sample, roughly 79% were seen once. Sequenced sample: PBMCs. The receptors were sampled from a woman aged 30 to 39 in good health and CMV-seronegative. Each CDR3 is given with its conserved first and last residue. The order of the fields is V gene, J gene, clone size, D gene, CDR3 protein, CDR3 DNA. The D gene is left open where the match is weak. Clone size is given for some rows only: seen once, a few or many times, or a class if the clone is expanded.

TRBV6-5	TRBJ2-1	-	-	CASSQMSGYNEQFF	TGTGCCAGCAGTCAGATGAGCGGTTACAATGAGCAGTTCTTC
TRBV7-2	TRBJ2-7	-	TRBD2	CASSFSGRAYEQYF	TGTGCCAGCAGCTTTAGCGGGAGGGCCTACGAGCAGTACTTC
TRBV30	TRBJ2-7	-	TRBD2	CAWRIAGLYEQYF	TGTGCCTGGAGAATAGCGGGCCTCTACGAGCAGTACTTC
TRBV27	TRBJ1-2	once	-	CASSGRTQEYGYTF	TGTGCCAGCAGTGGGAGGACGCAAGAATATGGCTACACCTTC
TRBV28	TRBJ2-1	-	TRBD2	CASRRAGGRDEQFF	TGTGCCAGCAGAAGAGCGGGAGGGCGCGATGAGCAGTTCTTC
TRBV5-1	TRBJ2-7	-	TRBD1	CASSLNHGTVGEQYF	TGCGCCAGCAGCTTGAACCACGGGACAGTTGGCGAGCAGTACTTC
TRBV14	TRBJ2-7	-	-	CASSQVYGQYF	TGTGCCAGCAGCCAGGTCTACGGGCAGTACTTC
TRBV9	TRBJ1-1	-	-	CASSVAVNTEAFF	TGTGCCAGCAGCGTAGCGGTGAACACTGAAGCTTTCTTT
TRBV28	TRBJ2-7	once	TRBD2	CASSRGRSYEQYF	TGTGCCAGCAGCCGCGGGAGATCCTACGAGCAGTACTTC
TRBV23-1	TRBJ2-1	once	TRBD2	CASSRTGGPSNEQFF	TGCGCCAGCAGTCGGACGGGAGGGCCCTCCAATGAGCAGTTCTTC
TRBV6-6	TRBJ1-2	-	TRBD1	CASRPGQGTYGYTF	TGTGCCAGCCGACCGGGACAGGGGACGTATGGCTACACCTTC
TRBV6-1	TRBJ2-1	-	TRBD2	CASSERAGLAGLVSYNEQFF	TGTGCCAGCAGTGAAAGGGCTGGACTAGCGGGGTTAGTCTCCTACAATGAGCAGTTCTTC
TRBV5-1	TRBJ1-2	-	-	CASSPGSNYGYTF	TGCGCCAGCAGCCCGGGATCTAACTATGGCTACACCTTC
TRBV27	TRBJ2-7	-	TRBD2	CASSLIPREGGDEQYF	TGTGCCAGCAGTTTAATCCCTCGGGAGGGCGGTGACGAGCAGTACTTC
TRBV7-8	TRBJ2-7	-	-	CASSRAGSYEQYF	TGTGCCAGCAGCCGCGCAGGGTCCTACGAGCAGTACTTC
TRBV10-3	TRBJ2-3	-	-	CAISSPGSTDTQYF	TGTGCCATCAGTAGTCCGGGTAGCACAGATACGCAGTATTTT
TRBV5-1	TRBJ2-7	few	-	CASSLGTLASEQYF	TGCGCCAGCAGCTTGGGAACTCTAGCAAGTGAGCAGTACTTC
TRBV2	TRBJ2-3	-	-	CASSPTTDTQYF	TGTGCCAGCAGTCCGACAACAGATACGCAGTATTTT
TRBV6-5	TRBJ2-3	-	-	CASSYSYFDTQYF	TGTGCCAGCAGTTATTCTTATTTCGATACGCAGTATTTT
TRBV28	TRBJ2-7	-	-	CASSPGQGGEQYF	TGTGCCAGCAGTCCCGGACAGGGAGGGGAGCAGTACTTC
TRBV28	TRBJ2-3	-	TRBD2	CASSFSPPGLAVSTDTQYF	TGTGCCAGCAGTTTCTCACCCCCGGGGCTAGCGGTTAGCACAGATACGCAGTATTTT
TRBV4-1	TRBJ1-2	once	-	CASSQDTEAPNYGYTF	TGCGCCAGCAGCCAAGATACGGAGGCCCCTAACTATGGCTACACCTTC
TRBV18	TRBJ2-1	-	-	CASSPPFDEQFF	TGTGCCAGCTCACCACCGTTCGATGAGCAGTTCTTC
TRBV6-4	TRBJ2-3	-	TRBD2	CASSESSAGGTDTQYF	TGTGCCAGCAGTGAATCTTCGGCGGGAGGCACAGATACGCAGTATTTT
TRBV30	TRBJ1-3	-	-	CASPADYGGNTIYF	TGTGCCTCCCCCGCAGACTACGGTGGAAACACCATATATTTT
TRBV10-3	TRBJ1-2	-	TRBD1	CAISESGTGVGGYTF	TGTGCCATCAGTGAATCTGGGACAGGGGTGGGGGGCTACACCTTC
TRBV28	TRBJ1-5	-	TRBD1	CASSLGAGTANQPQHF	TGTGCCAGCAGTTTGGGGGCCGGGACAGCAAATCAGCCCCAGCATTTT
TRBV11-2	TRBJ1-1	-	-	CASSIETDRLNTEAFF	TGTGCCAGCAGCATAGAAACCGACAGGTTGAACACTGAAGCTTTCTTT
TRBV18	TRBJ1-1	-	-	CASHRQNTEAFF	TGTGCCAGTCACAGGCAGAACACTGAAGCTTTCTTT
TRBV30	TRBJ1-2	-	-	CAWSAGGYTF	TGTGCCTGGAGTGCCGGTGGCTACACCTTC
TRBV28	TRBJ1-6	-	TRBD1	CASSSGGQGDYSPLHF	TGTGCCAGCAGTTCCGGAGGACAGGGAGATTATTCACCCCTCCACTTT
TRBV7-2	TRBJ1-3	-	-	CASSLEGRVGNTIYF	TGTGCCAGCAGCTTAGAGGGCAGGGTGGGAAACACCATATATTTT
TRBV25-1	TRBJ2-5	-	TRBD1	CASSPRTGAQETQYF	TGTGCCAGCAGTCCCCGGACAGGAGCCCAAGAGACCCAGTACTTC
TRBV5-1	TRBJ2-2	-	-	CASSVIPTSGNTGELFF	TGCGCCAGCAGCGTTATTCCGACATCAGGGAACACCGGGGAGCTGTTTTTT
TRBV27	TRBJ2-7	few	-	CASSFGGSYEQYF	TGTGCCAGCAGTTTCGGGGGTAGCTACGAGCAGTACTTC
TRBV11-2	TRBJ2-7	once	TRBD2	CASSLAGGDYEQYF	TGTGCCAGCAGCTTAGCGGGAGGTGATTACGAGCAGTACTTC
TRBV28	TRBJ2-5	-	-	CASVRGETQYF	TGTGCCAGCGTCAGGGGTGAGACCCAGTACTTC
TRBV25-1	TRBJ1-3	-	-	CASSLPGGSGNTIYF	TGTGCCAGCAGTCTACCTGGGGGGTCTGGAAACACCATATATTTT